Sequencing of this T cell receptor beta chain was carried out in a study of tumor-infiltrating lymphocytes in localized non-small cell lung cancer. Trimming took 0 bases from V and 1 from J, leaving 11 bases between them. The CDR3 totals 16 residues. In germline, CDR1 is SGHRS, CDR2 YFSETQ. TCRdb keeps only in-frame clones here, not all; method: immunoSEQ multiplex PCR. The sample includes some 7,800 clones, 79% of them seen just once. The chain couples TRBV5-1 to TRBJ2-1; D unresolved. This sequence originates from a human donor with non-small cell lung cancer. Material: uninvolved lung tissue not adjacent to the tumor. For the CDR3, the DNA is TGCGCCAGCAGCTTGGATGGCGGAACGTCCTACAATGAGCAGTTCTTC. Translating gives CASSLDGGTSYNEQFF. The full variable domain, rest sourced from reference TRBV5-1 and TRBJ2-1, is KAGVTQTPRYLIKTRGQQVTLSCSPISGHRSVSWYQQTPGQGLQFLFEYFSETQRNKGNFPGRFSGRQFSNSRSEMNVSTLELGDSALYLCASSLDGGTSYNEQFFGPGTRLTVL.